This T cell receptor beta chain was recovered during a study of CD8+CD57+ T cells in acquired aplastic anemia. On the study more broadly: On average, sorted CD4+ and CD8+ cells gave approximately 3.1 ug of DNA. Healthy CD8+ samples averaged around 10 million reads. Whole-study results and caveats: Controls and patients did not differ significantly in CD8+ Simpson's diversity.

Concerning this clonotype itself: Its target is unknown.

The TCR beta profiling, which covered VDJ combination and CDR3 sequence, was carried out using genomic DNA as the template. TCRdb independently ran MiXCR on the reads; one entry per CDR3 protein. The sample gives some 410,000 distinct CDR3 sequences, approximately 70% of which show up once; less than 4% is in the top ten. The V end was cut by 7 bases, the J end by 2 bases, with 6 bases between. CDR3 length: 11 amino acids. Germline V lookup: CDR1 SGHAT, CDR2 FQNNGV. Material: sorted CD4+, CD8+, or CD8+CD57+ T cells (not recorded which) from PBMCs. The TCR originated in a human donor in good health, serving as a control. V is TRBV11-2 and J is TRBJ2-7; D is undetermined. CDR3 loop: CASTSTYEQYF. The CDR3 DNA reads TGTGCCAGCACCTCCACCTACGAGCAGTACTTC.